This T cell receptor beta chain was found in a study of shared clonotypes between healthy human individuals. Study at large: Donor ages ranged 18 to 49 years: a couple of women, a few men. Study-wide findings and caveats: Rarefaction exposed incomplete sorted-subset sequencing despite large depth.

Sequenced by immunoSEQ multiplex PCR; TCRdb stores in-frame clones only, minus some. The sample holds around 2,000,000 clones, more than 85% seen once. On this clone itself: Its specificity is not known.

Naive CD8 cells lacked CD45RO, underwent positive selection for CCR7 and left out terminally differentiated effector memory CD45RA+ cells. The CDR3 sequence is 16 residues long. This clonotype was sampled from a man between 18 and 29 years old in good health. Some clones in this sample may be carry-over from other donors' samples. The chain combines TRBV21-1 with TRBJ2-7; TRBD2, the D gene given by the table, was not confirmed from the DNA. TRBV21-1 represents a pseudogene. The sequenced sample consisted of naive CD8+ T cells from PBMCs. CDR3 nucleotides: TGTGCCAGCAGCAGACACGGGACTAGCAGACCCTACGAGCAGTACTTC. This sequence encodes CASSRHGTSRPYEQYF.